This T cell receptor beta chain came from a study of blood T cell repertoires in COVID-19. The CDR3 is 13 residues long. From germline, CDR1 is LGHDT and CDR2 YNNKEL (reference sequence). The V segment lost 1 base and the J segment 9 bases; nucleotides outside the gene matches: 3. Using immunoSEQ multiplex PCR, the repertoire was profiled, and TCRdb retains in-frame clones only, with some absent. The sample carries more than 25,000 clones, about 80% recorded once. This rearrangement joins TRBV3-1 (or the pseudogene TRBV3-2) to TRBJ2-1; 7 bases are shared with TRBD2. The clonotype was recovered from a woman at least 80 years old with acute or convalescent COVID-19. What was sequenced was peripheral blood. The CDR3 region is CASSQGPGGEQFF. The DNA for the CDR3 is TGTGCCAGCAGCCAAGGACCGGGGGGTGAGCAGTTCTTC.